This T cell receptor beta chain was sequenced for a study of T cells in Graves' hyperthyroidism and ophthalmopathy. Study-wide context: Peripheral blood was collected at initial diagnosis, before any treatment. The study's findings and limits: Expanded thyroid clonotypes (above 0.001) were mostly also found in blood.

A few counts support this clonotype. Its target is not known. Amplification targeted TCR beta CDR3 regions from RNA transcripts. The TCR CDR3 first-round RT-PCR relied on the HTBI primer set. In TCRdb, the multiplex PCR reads were re-called with MiXCR into one record per CDR3 protein. The sample has 340,000 or so distinct CDR3 sequences; 18% are singletons. This CDR3 is built from 16 residues. The junction had 10 bases not matched to a gene; V was cut back by 1 base and J by 7 bases. The germline V gene has CDR1 KGHSH and CDR2 LQKENI. The receptor comes from a woman in her fifties or sixties with Graves' hyperthyroidism. Sequenced sample: blood. This chain uses TRBV18 with TRBJ2-1; 7 nucleotides agree with TRBD2. Here the CDR3 DNA reads TGTGCCAGCTCACCACAAAGTGGGACTACGGGGAATGAGCAGTTCTTC. It translates to CASSPQSGTTGNEQFF.